This TCR beta chain was retrieved from a study of shared clonotypes between healthy human individuals. At the level of the study: Researchers assigned three CD4 naive, three CD4 memory, two CD8 naive and one CD8 memory plate to each donor. The study, taken as a whole, reports: The sharing of about 5% of naive CD4 clonotypes was seen across several donors. Sampling was confined to blood; repertoires within tissues likely differ.

The protocol was immunoSEQ multiplex PCR, while the TCRdb copy is restricted to in-frame clones and leaves out a portion. The sample has approximately 2,200,000 clones, about 93% seen once. CD45RO-negative cells were positively selected for CCR7, leaving out terminally differentiated effector memory CD45RA+ cells. The study drew all its donors from Caucasian adults living in Nashville, Tennessee. Turning to this clone: Its antigen is as yet unknown. Other DNA sequences in the sample encode the same CDR3.

Trimming took 5 bases from V and 3 from J; bases not matched to a gene: 6. The germline V gene encodes CDR1 SGHAT and CDR2 FQNNGV. CDR3 length: 14 residues. The clonotype originates from a man aged 18-30 years in good health. Some clones in this sample may be carry-over from other donors' samples. The V and J genes are TRBV11-2 and TRBJ2-7; 8 bases line up with TRBD1. Sequenced material: naive CD8+ T cells from PBMCs. The CDR3 sequence is CASSTGTGLYEQYF. The CDR3 DNA reads TGTGCCAGCAGCACCGGGACAGGTCTCTACGAGCAGTACTTC.